Listed below are T cell receptor beta chains from one sample, sequenced in a study of blood T cell repertoires in COVID-19. The protocol was immunoSEQ multiplex PCR, while the TCRdb copy is restricted to in-frame clones and leaves out a portion. This sample yields hundreds of thousands of clones, of which about 88% are seen a single time; about 7% belongs to the top ten. Sequencing used peripheral blood. Every receptor here comes from a woman aged 55-69 years with COVID-19, enrolled during active disease. The CDR3 runs from the conserved cysteine through the conserved F or W. D genes are given only for firm matches. The size entry is marked missing in some rows and otherwise reads once, few, many or a size class.

j_call clone_size d_call v_call cdr3_aa cdr3_nt
TRBJ1-5 few NA TRBV7-9 CASSLAGTQGSNQPQHF TGTGCCAGCAGCTTAGCCGGAACTCAGGGGAGCAATCAGCCCCAGCATTTT
TRBJ1-2 NA NA TRBV21-1 CASSKTCMGANYGYTF TGTGCCAGCAGCAAAACATGCATGGGAGCTAACTATGGCTACACCTTC
TRBJ1-2 NA NA TRBV11-2 CASSLAGISGYGYTF TGTGCCAGCAGCTTGGCAGGGATCTCTGGCTATGGCTACACCTTC
TRBJ2-7 NA NA TRBV30 CAWSPGGPYEQYF TGTGCCTGGAGTCCTGGAGGGCCCTACGAGCAGTACTTC
TRBJ2-3 NA TRBD1 TRBV12-3/TRBV12-4 CASSRTGADTQYF TGTGCCAGCAGCAGGACAGGGGCAGATACGCAGTATTTT
TRBJ2-7 once NA TRBV4-3 CASSQTGAREQYF TGCGCCAGCAGCCAGACAGGTGCTCGCGAGCAGTACTTC
TRBJ1-4 NA NA TRBV5-1 CASSFMGQGSGNEKLFF TGCGCCAGCAGCTTCATGGGGCAGGGGTCTGGTAATGAAAAACTGTTTTTT
TRBJ2-7 NA NA TRBV9 CASSVNGNEQYF TGTGCCAGCAGCGTTAACGGGAACGAGCAGTACTTC
TRBJ2-3 NA TRBD2 TRBV6-5 CASIAGGGDTQYF TGTGCCAGCATCGCGGGGGGGGGAGATACGCAGTATTTT
TRBJ2-5 NA NA TRBV5-8 CASSPGKHFPQETQYF TGTGCCAGCAGTCCCGGGAAACACTTCCCCCAAGAGACCCAGTACTTC
TRBJ1-1 NA NA TRBV10-3 CAISTTANTEAFF TGTGCCATCAGCACCACAGCGAACACTGAAGCTTTCTTT
TRBJ1-2 few NA TRBV6-6 CASNAPGFYGYTF TGTGCCAGCAACGCCCCAGGGTTTTATGGCTACACCTTC
TRBJ1-1 NA TRBD1 TRBV7-9 CASSSINQGEQAFF TGTGCCAGCAGCTCCATTAACCAGGGGGAACAAGCTTTCTTT
TRBJ2-3 NA TRBD2 TRBV24-1 CATSDPSGGLEDTQYF TGTGCCACCAGTGATCCTAGCGGGGGGTTGGAAGATACGCAGTATTTT
TRBJ2-1 NA TRBD2 TRBV7-2 CASSLGLAGGQGLNEQFF TGTGCCAGCAGCTTAGGACTAGCGGGGGGGCAGGGATTAAATGAGCAGTTCTTC
TRBJ1-2 NA NA TRBV6-1 CASSELGGGYGYTF TGTGCCAGCAGTGAGCTTGGGGGAGGCTATGGCTACACCTTC
TRBJ2-1 NA NA TRBV5-8 CASSLDRRLASNEQFF TGTGCCAGCAGTCTGGACCGCCGCCTAGCGAGCAATGAGCAGTTCTTC
TRBJ2-3 NA TRBD2 TRBV7-2 CASSRLLAGGAFDTQYF TGTGCCAGCAGCCGCCTACTAGCGGGGGGGGCTTTTGATACGCAGTATTTT
TRBJ1-5 NA NA TRBV4-1 CASSQVGQGRQPQHF TGCGCCAGCAGCCAAGTGGGTCAGGGTAGACAGCCCCAGCATTTT
TRBJ2-5 NA TRBD1 TRBV30 CAYKQGRETQYF TGTGCCTATAAACAGGGGAGAGAGACCCAGTACTTC
TRBJ1-5 NA NA TRBV27 CASSPATGGNQPQHF TGTGCCAGCAGCCCCGCTACCGGGGGCAATCAGCCCCAGCATTTT
TRBJ2-7 few TRBD1 TRBV6-6 CASSYSGTGKGEQYF TGTGCCAGCAGTTACTCCGGGACAGGGAAAGGCGAGCAGTACTTC
TRBJ2-7 NA NA TRBV30 CAWSGGVPKYF TGTGCCTGGAGTGGAGGCGTCCCGAAGTACTTC
TRBJ2-3 NA TRBD2 TRBV18 CASSRSSGGAGTDTQYF TGTGCCAGCTCACGATCTAGCGGGGGGGCAGGCACAGATACGCAGTATTTT
TRBJ1-2 NA NA TRBV4-3 CASSQDLEYGYTF TGCGCCAGCAGCCAAGATCTAGAGTATGGCTACACCTTC
TRBJ2-7 NA TRBD1 TRBV11-2 CASSLYRGAEQYF TGTGCCAGCAGCTTGTACAGGGGGGCCGAGCAGTACTTC
TRBJ2-1 NA TRBD2 TRBV11-3 CASSTSGGVYNEQFF TGTGCCAGCAGCACCAGCGGGGGTGTCTACAATGAGCAGTTCTTC
TRBJ2-3 NA NA TRBV19 CASSIRYNGVGTDTQYF TGTGCCAGTAGTATACGATATAACGGGGTAGGCACAGATACGCAGTATTTT
TRBJ2-2 NA NA TRBV5-4 CASSTGQFLRTGELFF TGTGCCAGCAGCACCGGACAGTTTTTGAGAACCGGGGAGCTGTTTTTT
TRBJ2-2 few NA TRBV5-1 CASSLQAPSQGELFF TGCGCCAGCAGCTTGCAAGCGCCCTCCCAAGGGGAGCTGTTTTTT
TRBJ1-1 NA TRBD1 TRBV18 CASSKSGTGGTEAFF TGTGCCAGCTCAAAGTCCGGGACAGGAGGAACTGAAGCTTTCTTT
TRBJ1-2 NA NA TRBV3-1/TRBV3-2 CASSPPGRGYGYTF TGTGCCAGCAGTCCCCCCGGGCGGGGCTATGGCTACACCTTC
TRBJ2-3 once TRBD2 TRBV4-3 CASSHGTSGGTDTQYF TGCGCCAGCAGCCATGGGACTAGCGGGGGAACAGATACGCAGTATTTT
TRBJ1-2 NA NA TRBV7-9 CASSLAGGSGYGYTF TGTGCCAGCAGCTTAGCTGGGGGGTCTGGCTATGGCTACACCTTC
TRBJ1-2 NA TRBD1 TRBV23-1 CASSQEGGSYGYTF TGCGCCAGCAGTCAAGAAGGGGGCTCCTATGGCTACACCTTC
TRBJ1-3 NA NA TRBV5-1 CASSLGDTSSGNTIYF TGCGCCAGCAGCTTGGGGGACACGAGCTCTGGAAACACCATATATTTT
TRBJ2-7 once NA TRBV5-1 CASNPGDSSYEQYF TGCGCCAGCAACCCGGGGGATAGCTCCTACGAGCAGTACTTC
TRBJ2-3 NA TRBD2 TRBV27 CASSLWPSGGEDTQYF TGTGCCAGCAGTTTATGGCCTAGCGGGGGGGAGGATACGCAGTATTTT
TRBJ2-1 NA NA TRBV10-3 CAISESVGGPSYNEQFF TGTGCCATCAGTGAGTCTGTGGGGGGGCCTTCTTACAATGAGCAGTTCTTC
TRBJ1-1 NA NA TRBV6-6 CASSYSPRYGNTEAFF TGTGCCAGCAGTTACTCGCCTCGGTACGGTAACACTGAAGCTTTCTTT
TRBJ1-3 NA NA TRBV9 CASSSLGGTASGNTIYF TGTGCCAGCAGTTCACTTGGGGGCACAGCCTCTGGAAACACCATATATTTT
TRBJ2-3 NA NA TRBV11-3 CASSLGQGPDTQYF TGTGCCAGCAGCTTAGGCCAGGGGCCAGATACGCAGTATTTT
TRBJ1-5 NA NA TRBV6-5 CATRSWQDSNQPQHF TGTGCCACCAGGTCATGGCAAGATAGCAATCAGCCCCAGCATTTT
TRBJ1-1 few TRBD1 TRBV12-5 CAPYLNRDRFNEAFF TGTGCCCCCTACTTAAACCGGGACAGGTTTAATGAAGCTTTCTTT
TRBJ2-1 NA TRBD2 TRBV7-8 CASSLSRLAVYNEQFF TGTGCCAGCAGCCTCAGCAGACTAGCGGTCTACAATGAGCAGTTCTTC